This entry lists 5 T cell receptor beta chains sequenced from one sample in a study of blood T cell repertoires in COVID-19. The protocol was immunoSEQ multiplex PCR, while the TCRdb copy is restricted to in-frame clones and leaves out a portion. In the table there are under 85,000 clones, roughly 81% of which are singletons. Input material: peripheral blood. Receptors originate from a man older than 75 with acute or convalescent COVID-19.

The V gene is TRBV7-2, the J gene TRBJ2-5, with 7 positions matching TRBD1. CDR1 is SGHTA, CDR2 FQGNSA, per germline. The junction had 3 bases not matched to a gene; V was cut back by 4 bases and J by 4 bases. The CDR3 length is 13 residues. The CDR3 DNA sequence: TGTGCCAGCAGCTCGACAGGGACAGAGACCCAGTACTTC. Translation: CASSSTGTETQYF.

The chain joins TRBV7-3 to TRBJ2-3, with a tentative D call TRBD2 (5 bases). CDR3 length: 15 residues. Trimming left V 6 bases short and J 0 bases short, with 13 bases between. Germline CDR1 SGHTA, CDR2 FQGTGA. The CDR3 reads CASSRGVYSTDTQYF. CDR3 nucleotides: TGTGCCAGCAGTCGGGGAGTTTATAGCACAGATACGCAGTATTTT.

The chain couples TRBV19 to TRBJ2-1; perhaps TRBD2 as D (5 bases). V lost 2 bases and J lost 9, with 14 bases in between. The CDR3 contains 14 residues. Germline V lookup: CDR1 LNHDA, CDR2 SQIVND (reference sequence). DNA of the CDR3: TGTGCCAGTAGTATAAGATCAGGCGGAGGTGAGCAGTTCTTC. It specifies CASSIRSGGGEQFF.

CDR3 in amino acids: CASSWLSSYEQYF. CDR3 DNA: TGTGCCAGCAGTTGGCTCTCCTCCTACGAGCAGTACTTC. The V call is TRBV27, the J call TRBJ2-7; D remains unclear. This CDR3 has 13 residues. In germline, CDR1 is MNHEY, CDR2 SMNVEV (reference sequence). Trimming took 4 bases from V and 0 from J, leaving 7 bases between them.

This chain joins TRBV11-3 and TRBJ2-7, with a weak D call TRBD1 (5 bases). V dropped 0 bases and J dropped 3 bases, with 9 bases sitting between them. CDR3 length: 14 amino acids. Germline-derived CDR1 and CDR2 are SGHNT and YENEEA. Here the CDR3 reads CASSLDLDSYEQYF. The DNA for the CDR3 is TGTGCCAGCAGCTTAGATCTAGACAGCTACGAGCAGTACTTC.